This TCR beta chain is from a study of early T cells in non-severe SARS-CoV-2 infection. Study background: Bulk RNA from unsorted whole blood was sequenced; chains were unpaired. General study points: A preference for anti-spike CD8 responses marked VDJdb matching, which missed private and CD4 specificities.

Points on this clonotype: Antigen unknown. A much larger clone differs from this one at a single base, so this may be a read error.

Unique molecular identifiers were attached to individual cDNA molecules. TCRdb processed the 5' RACE reads anew with MiXCR; each CDR3 protein has one entry. The repertoire has over 85,000 distinct CDR3 sequences, roughly 13% of them found once; the top ten carry 3.5% to 4%. CDR1 and CDR2 from the germline V gene are DFQATT and SNEGSKA (reference sequence). V shed 5 bases, J shed 4 bases, and the junction held 9 bases outside the gene matches. The CDR3 runs to 15 residues. This chain links TRBV20-1 with TRBJ2-2, with 8 bases identical to TRBD1. This material consisted of whole blood, taken at baseline. The TCR was taken from an adult who was a healthcare worker with PCR-confirmed SARS-CoV-2 infection or an uninfected control (not recorded which). The DNA of the CDR3 is TGCAGTGCTCTCTTCCGGGACAGGTTCACCGGGGAGCTGTTTTTT. Translating gives CSALFRDRFTGELFF.